This TCR beta chain was recovered during a study of shared T cell receptors in the human thymus. The V gene end was trimmed by 4 bases and the J gene end by 0 bases; junction bases not matched to a gene: 5. Germline V gene sequence: CDR1 MDHEN, CDR2 SYDVKM. The CDR3 sequence is 16 residues long. The assay was immunoSEQ multiplex PCR, and TCRdb's table has in-frame clones only and misses some. The table lists 500,000 to 550,000 clones, approximately 80% of them singletons. These data were also reused for a study on human thymus T cells. As that report states: Thymus tissue was removed during corrective cardiac surgery.

The rearrangement links TRBV28 to TRBJ2-4; 8 bases are a match to TRBD1. This receptor was identified in a boy in the first two years of life with a congenital heart defect. Sample: thymocytes. CDR3 in DNA: TGTGCCAGCAGTTACAGGACAGGGCTAGCCAAAAACATTCAGTACTTC. This encodes CASSYRTGLAKNIQYF.